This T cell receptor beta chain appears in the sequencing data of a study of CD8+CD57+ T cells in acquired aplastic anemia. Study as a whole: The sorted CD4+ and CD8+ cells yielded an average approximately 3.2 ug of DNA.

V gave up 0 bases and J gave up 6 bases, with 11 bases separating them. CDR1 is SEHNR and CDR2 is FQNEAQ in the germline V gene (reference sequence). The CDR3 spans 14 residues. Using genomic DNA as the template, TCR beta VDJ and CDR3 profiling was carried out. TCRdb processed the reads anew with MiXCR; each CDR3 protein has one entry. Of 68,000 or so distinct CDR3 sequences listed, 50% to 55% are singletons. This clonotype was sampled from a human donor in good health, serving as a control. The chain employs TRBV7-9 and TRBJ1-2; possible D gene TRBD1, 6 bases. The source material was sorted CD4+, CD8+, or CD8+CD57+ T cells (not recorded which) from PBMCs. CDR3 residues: CASSLAGGENGYTF. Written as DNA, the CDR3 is TGTGCCAGCAGCTTAGCAGGGGGGGAAAATGGCTACACCTTC.